This is a list of T cell receptor beta chains from one sample in a study of CD8+CD57+ T cells in acquired aplastic anemia. TCRdb reprocessed the reads via MiXCR and lists one record per CDR3 protein. The data hold around 250,000 distinct CDR3 sequences, with 55% to 65% observed a single time. The sequencing input was sorted CD4+, CD8+, or CD8+CD57+ T cells (not recorded which) from PBMCs. The source of these receptors is a human donor with severe aplastic anemia or a healthy control (not recorded which). Each CDR3 is given with its conserved first and last residue. Each record gives: clone size, V gene, J gene, D gene, CDR3 DNA, CDR3 protein. The D gene is left open where the match is weak. Rows give clone size only sometimes, using once, few, many, or a class for an expanded clone.

size: NA; V: TRBV6-2/TRBV6-3; J: TRBJ1-3; D: NA; DNA: TGTGCCAGCAGTTACGACACTACTGGAAACACCATATATTTT; CDR3: CASSYDTTGNTIYF
size: NA; V: TRBV10-3; J: TRBJ2-5; D: TRBD2; DNA: TGTGCCATCCGAACTAGCGGTGGAGAGACCCAGTACTTC; CDR3: CAIRTSGGETQYF
size: NA; V: TRBV20-1; J: TRBJ2-5; D: NA; DNA: TGCAGTGGCCGGGAGAGTGGAAAAGAGACCCAGTACTTC; CDR3: CSGRESGKETQYF
size: NA; V: TRBV25-1; J: TRBJ2-3; D: NA; DNA: TGTGCCAGCAGGGGGTTGGGACTCGCAGATACGCAGTATTTT; CDR3: CASRGLGLADTQYF
size: few; V: TRBV7-9; J: TRBJ2-7; D: TRBD1; DNA: TGTGCCAGCAGCGCGACAGGGTGGCCCTACGAGCAGTACTTC; CDR3: CASSATGWPYEQYF
size: many; V: TRBV12-3/TRBV12-4; J: TRBJ1-5; D: NA; DNA: TGTGCCAGCAGCCACCGTGAGGGGAATCAGCCCCAGCATTTT; CDR3: CASSHREGNQPQHF
size: NA; V: TRBV12-3/TRBV12-4; J: TRBJ1-6; D: TRBD1; DNA: TGTGCCAGCAGTCAGACAGGGAGTTATTCACCCCTCCACTTT; CDR3: CASSQTGSYSPLHF
size: NA; V: TRBV29-1; J: TRBJ2-3; D: TRBD2; DNA: TGCAGCGTGACCAAGCGCGGGGGGGCCGAAGATACGCAGTATTTT; CDR3: CSVTKRGGAEDTQYF
size: many; V: TRBV6-4; J: TRBJ1-1; D: NA; DNA: TGTGCCAGCAGTGACCTCCTAGTTGGCGCTGAAGCTTTCTTT; CDR3: CASSDLLVGAEAFF
size: NA; V: TRBV6-4; J: TRBJ2-1; D: TRBD2; DNA: TGTGCCAGCAGTGCTAGCGGGGGAAGGGGCAATGAGCAGTTCTTC; CDR3: CASSASGGRGNEQFF
size: NA; V: TRBV20-1; J: TRBJ1-2; D: NA; DNA: TGCAGTGCTGACTCCGACAGGCCAACGAACATTTATGGCTACACCTTC; CDR3: CSADSDRPTNIYGYTF
size: few; V: TRBV19; J: TRBJ2-5; D: NA; DNA: TGTGCCAGTATCTGGCGAGGTAGTGAGACCCAGTACTTC; CDR3: CASIWRGSETQYF
size: once; V: TRBV24-1; J: TRBJ1-5; D: NA; DNA: TGTGCCACCAGTGCTCCCGGGACGAGCAATCAGCCCCAGCATTTT; CDR3: CATSAPGTSNQPQHF
size: once; V: TRBV10-3; J: TRBJ1-2; D: TRBD1; DNA: TGTGCCATCAGTGAGTCTAGGGACAGAAGATTTACTAGGGCTAACTATGGTTACACCTTC; CDR3: CAISESRDRRFTRANYGYTF
size: many; V: TRBV2; J: TRBJ2-1; D: TRBD2; DNA: TGTGCCAGCAGTGAAGCGCGAGCGGGGGGGCCGGGTGAGCAGTTCTTC; CDR3: CASSEARAGGPGEQFF
size: NA; V: TRBV7-3; J: TRBJ2-2; D: NA; DNA: TGTGCCAGCAGCGAACGAGGGCCCGGGGAGCTGTTTTTT; CDR3: CASSERGPGELFF